The sequence of this TCR beta chain was determined in a study of blood T cells in healthy people across ages. V gave up 5 bases and J gave up 0 bases, with 10 bases separating them. The CDR3 has 14 amino acids. Per germline, CDR1 MNHEY and CDR2 SMNVEV (reference sequence). Primers used in a second PCR of roughly 7 to 11 cycles were a sample-barcoded 5' primer and a J-beta primer mix. Each cDNA molecule, via a template-switch adaptor with 12 random nucleotides, was tagged. TCRdb re-called the 5' RACE reads with MiXCR, one entry per CDR3 protein. Found here are roughly 800,000 distinct CDR3 sequences, 20% to 30% of them singletons; the top ten hold roughly 3.1%. These data were likewise used in another study, on T cells of mothers and their children.

The chain links TRBV27 to TRBJ1-1, with a tentative D call TRBD1 (5 bases). The sample comprised blood. This clonotype originated in a boy aged 5-17 years in good health. The CDR3 loop is CASSPRVMNTEAFF. In nucleotides, the CDR3 is TGTGCCAGCAGTCCCAGGGTGATGAACACTGAAGCTTTCTTT.